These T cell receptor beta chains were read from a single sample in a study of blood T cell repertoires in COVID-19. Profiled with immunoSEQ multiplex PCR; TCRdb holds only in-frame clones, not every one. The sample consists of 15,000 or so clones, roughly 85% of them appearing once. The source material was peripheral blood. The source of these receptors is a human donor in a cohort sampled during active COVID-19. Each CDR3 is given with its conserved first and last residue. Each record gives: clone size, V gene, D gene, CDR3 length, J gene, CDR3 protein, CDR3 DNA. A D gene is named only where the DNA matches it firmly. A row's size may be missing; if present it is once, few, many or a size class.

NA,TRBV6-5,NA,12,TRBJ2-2,CASSSLGQTVFF,TGTGCCAGCAGTTCCCTAGGACAGACGGTGTTTTTT
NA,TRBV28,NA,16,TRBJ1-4,CASTSWGAGVGEKLFF,TGTGCCAGCACATCATGGGGCGCGGGGGTCGGGGAAAAACTGTTTTTT
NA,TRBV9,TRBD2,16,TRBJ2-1,CASSSGTSASYNEQFF,TGTGCCAGCAGCTCGGGGACTAGCGCCTCCTACAATGAGCAGTTCTTC
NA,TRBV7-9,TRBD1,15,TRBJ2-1,CASSLEGDRGNEQFF,TGTGCCAGCAGCTTAGAGGGGGACAGGGGTAATGAGCAGTTCTTC
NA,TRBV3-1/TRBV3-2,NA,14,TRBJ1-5,CASSQVVGDQPQHF,TGTGCCAGCAGCCAAGTCGTCGGGGATCAGCCCCAGCATTTT
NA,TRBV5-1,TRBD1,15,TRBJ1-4,CASREGALSGEKLFF,TGCGCCAGCAGAGAGGGGGCTCTTTCCGGAGAAAAACTGTTTTTT
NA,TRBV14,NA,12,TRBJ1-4,CASSQDRKKLFF,TGTGCCAGCAGCCAAGACAGGAAAAAACTGTTTTTT
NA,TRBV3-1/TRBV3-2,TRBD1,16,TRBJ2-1,CASSRPGQGTYNEQFF,TGTGCCAGCAGCCGGCCGGGACAGGGGACCTACAATGAGCAGTTCTTC
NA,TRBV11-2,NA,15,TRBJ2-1,CASSRTGQDYNEQFF,TGTGCCAGCAGCCGAACCGGACAAGATTACAATGAGCAGTTCTTC
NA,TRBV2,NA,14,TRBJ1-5,CASKTGPIMGPQHF,TGTGCCAGCAAGACAGGACCTATCATGGGACCCCAGCATTTT
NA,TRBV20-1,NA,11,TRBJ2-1,CSARDRGEEFF,TGCAGTGCTAGAGATAGAGGGGAGGAATTCTTC
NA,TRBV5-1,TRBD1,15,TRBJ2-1,CASSLAGQGFNEQFF,TGCGCCAGCAGCTTGGCAGGACAGGGGTTCAATGAGCAGTTCTTC
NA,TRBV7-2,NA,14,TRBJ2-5,CASGIEDWRETQYF,TGTGCCAGCGGAATAGAGGACTGGCGGGAGACCCAGTACTTC
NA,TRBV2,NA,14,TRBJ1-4,CASRTDRNNEKLFF,TGTGCCAGCAGGACTGACAGAAATAATGAAAAACTGTTTTTT
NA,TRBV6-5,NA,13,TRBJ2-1,CASSLGLYNEQFF,TGTGCCAGCAGTTTAGGACTCTACAATGAGCAGTTCTTC
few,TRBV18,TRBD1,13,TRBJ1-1,CASSGQANTEAFF,TGTGCCAGCTCCGGACAGGCGAACACTGAAGCTTTCTTT
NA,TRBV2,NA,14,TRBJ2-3,CASSEQRGTDTQYF,TGTGCCAGCAGTGAACAGCGCGGCACAGATACGCAGTATTTT
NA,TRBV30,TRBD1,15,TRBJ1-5,CAWSSGQEGSRPQHF,TGTGCCTGGAGTTCTGGACAGGAAGGATCGAGGCCCCAGCATTTT
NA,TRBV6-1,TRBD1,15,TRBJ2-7,CASSELGRGQVEQYF,TGTGCCAGCAGTGAACTAGGCAGGGGGCAAGTGGAACAGTACTTC
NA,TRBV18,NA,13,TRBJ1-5,CASSPPEGQPQHF,TGTGCCAGCTCACCACCGGAGGGTCAGCCCCAGCATTTT
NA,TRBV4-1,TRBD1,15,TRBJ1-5,CASSPGQISNQPQHF,TGCGCCAGCAGCCCGGGACAGATCTCAAATCAGCCCCAGCATTTT
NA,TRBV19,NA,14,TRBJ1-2,CASSSGTPTYGYTF,TGTGCCAGTAGTTCCGGGACTCCAACTTATGGCTACACCTTC
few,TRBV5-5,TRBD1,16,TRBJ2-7,CASSLQLGRGTYEQYF,TGTGCCAGCAGCTTACAACTAGGCAGGGGGACCTACGAGCAGTACTTC
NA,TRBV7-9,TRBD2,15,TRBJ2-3,CASSSGLGVADTQYF,TGTGCCAGCAGCTCGGGACTAGGTGTAGCAGATACGCAGTATTTT
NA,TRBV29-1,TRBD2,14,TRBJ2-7,CSVEKAGGPYEQYF,TGCAGCGTTGAAAAAGCGGGAGGCCCCTACGAGCAGTACTTC
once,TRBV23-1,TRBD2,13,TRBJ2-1,CAASGGSYNEQFF,TGCGCCGCCTCGGGGGGCTCCTACAATGAGCAGTTCTTC
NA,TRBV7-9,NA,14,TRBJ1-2,CASSLAGREGGYTF,TGTGCCAGCAGCTTAGCAGGCAGGGAAGGCGGCTACACCTTC
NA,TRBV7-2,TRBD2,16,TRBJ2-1,CASSLEGTSGINEQFF,TGTGCCAGCAGCTTAGAGGGGACTAGCGGGATAAATGAGCAGTTCTTC
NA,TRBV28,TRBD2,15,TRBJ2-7,CASRIAGADSYEQYF,TGTGCCAGCAGGATAGCGGGAGCCGACTCCTACGAGCAGTACTTC
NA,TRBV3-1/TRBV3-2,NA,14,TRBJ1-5,CASSPSRGNQPQHF,TGTGCCAGCAGCCCAAGTCGGGGCAATCAGCCCCAGCATTTT
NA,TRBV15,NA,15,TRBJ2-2,CATSRQGYSTGELFF,TGTGCCACCAGCAGACAGGGATACTCCACCGGGGAGCTGTTTTTT
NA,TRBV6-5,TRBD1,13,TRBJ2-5,CASNDRGGETQYF,TGTGCCAGCAACGACAGGGGTGGTGAGACCCAGTACTTC
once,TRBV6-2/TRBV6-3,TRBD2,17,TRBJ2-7,CASSYSRAGPGGGEQYF,TGTGCCAGCAGTTACTCCCGGGCAGGTCCGGGGGGAGGCGAGCAGTACTTC
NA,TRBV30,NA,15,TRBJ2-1,CAWRIGGTNLREQFF,TGTGCCTGGAGGATCGGAGGGACGAACCTCCGGGAGCAGTTCTTC
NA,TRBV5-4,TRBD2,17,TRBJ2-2,CASSLGLAGGETGELFF,TGTGCCAGCAGCCTAGGACTAGCGGGGGGTGAAACCGGGGAGCTGTTTTTT
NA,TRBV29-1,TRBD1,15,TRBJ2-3,CSVPGGFHPADTQYF,TGCAGCGTTCCAGGGGGCTTTCACCCGGCGGATACGCAGTATTTT
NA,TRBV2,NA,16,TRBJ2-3,CASSAQTDRPTDTQYF,TGTGCCAGCAGTGCTCAGACAGACAGGCCCACAGATACGCAGTATTTT
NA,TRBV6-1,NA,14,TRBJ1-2,CASSESYSAMAYTF,TGTGCCAGCAGTGAATCCTACAGTGCTATGGCCTACACCTTC
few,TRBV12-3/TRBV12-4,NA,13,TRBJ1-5,CASSFVSDQPQHF,TGTGCCAGCAGTTTTGTGTCTGATCAGCCCCAGCATTTT
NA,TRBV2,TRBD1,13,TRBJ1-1,CASREDRIGEAFF,TGTGCCAGCAGGGAGGACAGGATCGGTGAAGCTTTCTTT
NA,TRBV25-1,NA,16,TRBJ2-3,CASSSKAGQSTDTQYF,TGTGCCAGTTCGAGCAAAGCGGGTCAGAGTACAGATACGCAGTATTTT